The text below deals with one TCR beta chain. The data derive from a study of blood T cell repertoires in COVID-19. As originally analysed: How many nucleated cells were present was estimated from reference gene primer amplification. Using immunoSEQ multiplex PCR, the repertoire was profiled, and TCRdb retains in-frame clones only, with some absent. Clone size and V and J calls were adopted from that table, with D and trimming inferred from the DNA. Of approximately 490,000 clones in the sample, roughly 90% were seen once. The CDR3 loop spans 15 amino acids. The germline V and J ends were trimmed by 0 bases and 0 bases, with 6 bases remaining between them. Germline V gene data show CDR1 as MNHEY and CDR2 as SVGAGI. Participants were aged roughly 18 to 89 years, lived in over 20 US areas, and enrolled virtually.

The receptor's source is a woman aged 18 to 35 who had recovered from COVID-19. The V and J genes are TRBV6-5 and TRBJ1-3; D call uncertain. The sample was PBMCs or T cells enriched from blood (not recorded which). CDR3 in amino acids: CASSYSPLSGNTIYF. The CDR3 nucleotides are TGTGCCAGCAGTTACTCCCCACTCTCTGGAAACACCATATATTTT.